The source of this T cell receptor (beta chain) is a study of OX40 agonist ivuxolimab in advanced cancers. Looking at the study overall: The drug used for patients, ivuxolimab, was an agonistic anti-OX40 (CD134) antibody. Allowance was made for prior anti-PD-1, anti-PD-L1 or anti-CTLA-4 therapy, and around 44% had some. At about 82% male, the cohort had a mean age of 60 years, ranging from about 23 to 79. Study results and limitations: The study found that CD8+ T cells averaged more expanded clones than CD4+.

Of note for this clone: What it binds is not known.

Some clones are missing from TCRdb's copy, which holds only in-frame ones; the method was immunoSEQ multiplex PCR. The top ten clones hold around 0.3% of a sample with 80,000 to 100,000 clones, around 92% of them seen once. This CDR3 has 10 residues. Germline lookup yields CDR1 SNHLY and CDR2 FYNNEI. V lost 4 bases to trimming and J lost 3 bases, with 1 base between them. The input for sequencing was CD4+ or CD8+ T cells sorted from blood, taken in a trial of the OX40 agonist ivuxolimab. This chain links TRBV2 with TRBJ2-7, with D unresolved. The receptor comes from an adult with an advanced solid tumor such as melanoma, head and neck, liver or kidney cancer. CDR3 nucleotides: TGTGCCAGCAGTGGCTACGAGCAGTACTTC. This translates into CASSGYEQYF.